This TCR beta chain was captured in a study of early T cells in non-severe SARS-CoV-2 infection. TCRdb used MiXCR to reprocess the 5' RACE reads, holding one entry per CDR3 protein. The sample includes around 56,000 distinct CDR3 sequences, roughly 8.2% of them seen just once. This clonotype was detected many times. Germline values: CDR1 MNHEY, CDR2 SVGEGT. V was trimmed by 5 bases and J by 4 bases, leaving 14 bases between them. CDR3 length equals 14 residues. The chain employs TRBV6-2 or TRBV6-3 and TRBJ1-1; D is uncertain. The TCR originated in an adult who was a healthcare worker with PCR-confirmed SARS-CoV-2 infection or an uninfected control (not recorded which). This specimen was whole blood, taken at baseline. The DNA for the CDR3 is TGTGCCAGCAGTAAATTCTCGGAGGGCACTGAAGCTTTCTTT. It encodes CASSKFSEGTEAFF.